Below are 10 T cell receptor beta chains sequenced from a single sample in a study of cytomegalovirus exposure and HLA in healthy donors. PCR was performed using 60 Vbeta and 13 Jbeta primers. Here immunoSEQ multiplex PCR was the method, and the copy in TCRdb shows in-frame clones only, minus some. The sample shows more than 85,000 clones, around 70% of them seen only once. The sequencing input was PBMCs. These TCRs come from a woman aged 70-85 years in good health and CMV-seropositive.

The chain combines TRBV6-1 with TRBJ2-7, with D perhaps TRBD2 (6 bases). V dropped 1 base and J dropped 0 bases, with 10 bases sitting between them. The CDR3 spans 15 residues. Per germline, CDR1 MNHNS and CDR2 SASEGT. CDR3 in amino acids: CASSEGHGSSYEQYF. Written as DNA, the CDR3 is TGTGCCAGCAGTGAAGGACACGGGAGCTCCTACGAGCAGTACTTC.

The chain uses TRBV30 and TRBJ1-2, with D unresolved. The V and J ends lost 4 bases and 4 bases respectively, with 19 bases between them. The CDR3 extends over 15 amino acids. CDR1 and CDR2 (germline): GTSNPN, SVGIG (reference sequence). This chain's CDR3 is CAWTGSTAGSYGYTF. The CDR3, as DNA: TGTGCCTGGACGGGTTCGACCGCGGGAAGCTATGGCTACACCTTC.

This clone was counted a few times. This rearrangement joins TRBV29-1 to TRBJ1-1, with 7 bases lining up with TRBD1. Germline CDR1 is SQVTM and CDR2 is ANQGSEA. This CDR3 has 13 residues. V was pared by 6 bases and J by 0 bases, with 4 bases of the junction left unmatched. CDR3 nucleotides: TGCAGCGTGGGACAGAACATGAACACTGAAGCTTTCTTT. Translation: CSVGQNMNTEAFF.

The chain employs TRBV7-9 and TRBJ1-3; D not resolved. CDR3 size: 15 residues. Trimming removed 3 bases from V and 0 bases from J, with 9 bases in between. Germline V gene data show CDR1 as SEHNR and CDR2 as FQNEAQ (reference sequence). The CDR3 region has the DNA TGTGCCAGCAGCTTTACTCCGCCCTCTGGAAACACCATATATTTT. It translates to CASSFTPPSGNTIYF.

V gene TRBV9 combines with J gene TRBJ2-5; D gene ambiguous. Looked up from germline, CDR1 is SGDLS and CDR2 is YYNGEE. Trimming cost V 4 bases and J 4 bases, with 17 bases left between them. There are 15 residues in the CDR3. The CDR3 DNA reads TGTGCCAGCAGCCCCGGGTTTGGGTATGGAGAGACCCAGTACTTC. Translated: CASSPGFGYGETQYF.

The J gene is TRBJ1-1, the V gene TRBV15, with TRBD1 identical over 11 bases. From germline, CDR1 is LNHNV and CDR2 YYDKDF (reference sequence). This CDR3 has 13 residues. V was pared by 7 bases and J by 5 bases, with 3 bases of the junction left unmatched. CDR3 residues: CATTGQGGTEAFF. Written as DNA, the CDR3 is TGTGCCACCACGGGACAGGGGGGGACTGAAGCTTTCTTT.

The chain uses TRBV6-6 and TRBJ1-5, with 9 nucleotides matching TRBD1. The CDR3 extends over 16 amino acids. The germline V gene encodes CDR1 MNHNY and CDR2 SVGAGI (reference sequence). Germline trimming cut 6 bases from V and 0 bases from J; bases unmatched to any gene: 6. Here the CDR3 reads CASSRPGQGSNQPQHF. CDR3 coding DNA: TGTGCCAGCAGCCGCCCGGGACAGGGTAGCAATCAGCCCCAGCATTTT.

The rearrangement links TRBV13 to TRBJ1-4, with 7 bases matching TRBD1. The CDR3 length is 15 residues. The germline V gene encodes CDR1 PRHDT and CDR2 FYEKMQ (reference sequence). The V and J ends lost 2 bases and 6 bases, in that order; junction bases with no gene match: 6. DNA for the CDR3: TGTGCCAGCAGCTTATGGGCAGGGGGTTATGAAAAACTGTTTTTT. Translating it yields CASSLWAGGYEKLFF.

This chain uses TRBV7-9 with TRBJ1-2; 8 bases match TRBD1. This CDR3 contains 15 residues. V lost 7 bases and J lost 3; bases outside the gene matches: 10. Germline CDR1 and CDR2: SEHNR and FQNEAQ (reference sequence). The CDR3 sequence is CASTSIPDRDYGYTF. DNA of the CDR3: TGTGCCAGCACCTCTATTCCGGACAGGGACTATGGCTACACCTTC.

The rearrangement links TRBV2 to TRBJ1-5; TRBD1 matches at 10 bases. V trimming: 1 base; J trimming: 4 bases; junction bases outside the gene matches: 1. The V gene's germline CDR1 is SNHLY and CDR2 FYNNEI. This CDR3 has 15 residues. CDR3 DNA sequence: TGTGCCAGCAGTGAAGTGGACAGGGGGAATCAGCCCCAGCATTTT. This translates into CASSEVDRGNQPQHF.